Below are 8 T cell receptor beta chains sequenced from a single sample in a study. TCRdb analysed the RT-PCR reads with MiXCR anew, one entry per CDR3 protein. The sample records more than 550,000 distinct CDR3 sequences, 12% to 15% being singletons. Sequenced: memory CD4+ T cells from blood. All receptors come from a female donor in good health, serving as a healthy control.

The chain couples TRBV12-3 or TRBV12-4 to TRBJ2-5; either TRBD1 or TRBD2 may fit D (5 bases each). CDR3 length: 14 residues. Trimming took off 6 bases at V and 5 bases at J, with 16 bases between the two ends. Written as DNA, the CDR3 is TGTGCCAGCAGCCCGCTGGGACGAGAGGAGACCCAGTACTTC. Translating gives CASSPLGREETQYF.

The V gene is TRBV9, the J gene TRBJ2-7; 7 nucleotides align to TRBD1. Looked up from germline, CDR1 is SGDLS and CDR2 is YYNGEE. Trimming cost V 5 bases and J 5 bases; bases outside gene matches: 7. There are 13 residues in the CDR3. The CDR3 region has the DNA TGTGCCAGCAGTGCGCAGGGGGTAGACGAGCAGTACTTC. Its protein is CASSAQGVDEQYF.

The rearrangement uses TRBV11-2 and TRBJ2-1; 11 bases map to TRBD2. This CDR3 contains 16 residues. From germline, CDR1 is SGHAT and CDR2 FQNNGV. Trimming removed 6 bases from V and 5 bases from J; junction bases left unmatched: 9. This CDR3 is CASRATRLAGNNEQFF. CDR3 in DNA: TGTGCCAGCAGAGCAACCAGACTAGCGGGAAACAATGAGCAGTTCTTC.

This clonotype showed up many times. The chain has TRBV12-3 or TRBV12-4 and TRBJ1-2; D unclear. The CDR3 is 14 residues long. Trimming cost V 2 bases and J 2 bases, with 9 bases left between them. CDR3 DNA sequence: TGTGCCAGCAGTTTAAACAGCCAGAACTATGGCTACACCTTC. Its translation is CASSLNSQNYGYTF.

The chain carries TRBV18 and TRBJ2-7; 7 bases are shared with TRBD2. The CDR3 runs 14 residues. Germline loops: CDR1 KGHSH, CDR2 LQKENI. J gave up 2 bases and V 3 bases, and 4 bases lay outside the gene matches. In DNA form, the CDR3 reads TGTGCCAGCTCACCGTCTAGCGGCCCCTACGAGCAGTACTTC. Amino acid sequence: CASSPSSGPYEQYF.

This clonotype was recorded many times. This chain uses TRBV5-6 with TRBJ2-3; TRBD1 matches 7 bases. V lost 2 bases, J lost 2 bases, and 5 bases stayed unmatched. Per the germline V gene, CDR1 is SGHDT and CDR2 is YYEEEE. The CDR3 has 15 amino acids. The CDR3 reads CASSFVDRDTDTQYF. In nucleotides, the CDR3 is TGTGCCAGCAGCTTTGTCGACAGGGACACAGATACGCAGTATTTT.

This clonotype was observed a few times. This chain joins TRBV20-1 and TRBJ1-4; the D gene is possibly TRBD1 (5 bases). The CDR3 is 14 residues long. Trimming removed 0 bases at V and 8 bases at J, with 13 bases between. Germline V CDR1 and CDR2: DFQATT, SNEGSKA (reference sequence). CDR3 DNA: TGCAGTGCTAGAGAAGCGAAAGGGGAAGAAAAACTGTTTTTT. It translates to CSAREAKGEEKLFF.

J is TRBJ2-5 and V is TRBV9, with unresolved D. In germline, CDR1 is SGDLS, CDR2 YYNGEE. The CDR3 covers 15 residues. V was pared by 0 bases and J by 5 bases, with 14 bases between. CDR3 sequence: CASSVDQESRETQYF. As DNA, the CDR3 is TGTGCCAGCAGCGTAGACCAGGAATCCCGGGAGACCCAGTACTTC.